A selection of T cell receptor beta chains follows, all from one sample in a study of blood T cell repertoires in COVID-19. Here immunoSEQ multiplex PCR was the method, and the copy in TCRdb shows in-frame clones only, minus some. The data hold 97,000 or so clones, with 70% to 80% observed a single time. Sequenced material: peripheral blood. These receptors were obtained from a man in his sixties with active or convalescent COVID-19. Each CDR3 is given with its conserved first and last residue. Each record gives: D gene, J gene, V gene, clone size, CDR3 protein, CDR3 DNA. The D gene is left open where the match is weak. Rows may omit the clone size; those that give it use once, few, many or a size class.

>-|TRBJ2-1|TRBV11-2|few
CASSLEAPNEQFF
TGTGCCAGCAGCTTAGAGGCCCCCAATGAGCAGTTCTTC
>-|TRBJ1-1|TRBV6-6|-
CASSYLSVPRSTEAFF
TGTGCCAGCAGTTATTTGTCCGTCCCAAGGAGCACTGAAGCTTTCTTT
>TRBD1|TRBJ1-1|TRBV19|few
CASKNQGGNTEAFF
TGTGCCAGTAAAAATCAGGGGGGGAACACTGAAGCTTTCTTT
>-|TRBJ1-2|TRBV2|-
CASSLIRGRGNYGYTF
TGTGCCAGCAGTTTAATTCGGGGCAGGGGAAACTATGGCTACACCTTC
>-|TRBJ2-1|TRBV2|-
CASSEWGLAKGEQFF
TGTGCCAGCAGTGAATGGGGGCTGGCTAAGGGTGAGCAGTTCTTC
>TRBD2|TRBJ2-1|TRBV24-1|many
CATSGIAGEAYNEQFF
TGTGCCACCAGTGGAATAGCGGGAGAGGCCTACAATGAGCAGTTCTTC
>TRBD2|TRBJ2-7|TRBV19|-
CAILRGTSGDVGYEQYF
TGTGCCATCTTAAGGGGGACTAGCGGGGATGTGGGCTACGAGCAGTACTTC
>-|TRBJ2-1|TRBV10-1|-
CASSESEGLTYNEQFF
TGCGCCAGCAGTGAGTCTGAGGGCCTGACCTACAATGAGCAGTTCTTC
>TRBD1|TRBJ1-2|TRBV29-1|-
CSVEDRAGGSYGYTF
TGCAGCGTTGAAGATCGGGCAGGGGGGTCCTATGGCTACACCTTC
>TRBD2|TRBJ2-1|TRBV23-1|-
CASSQLTSGPWVNEQFF
TGCGCCAGCAGCCAACTGACTAGCGGACCGTGGGTCAATGAGCAGTTCTTC
>-|TRBJ1-4|TRBV3-1/TRBV3-2|once
CASSQVTGPEKLFF
TGTGCCAGCAGCCAAGTTACGGGTCCCGAAAAACTGTTTTTT
>-|TRBJ2-1|TRBV7-9|-
CASSLSENNEQFF
TGTGCCAGCAGCTTAAGTGAGAACAATGAGCAGTTCTTC
>TRBD2|TRBJ2-1|TRBV7-3|-
CASSPGLAGWDEQFF
TGTGCCAGCAGCCCCGGACTAGCGGGATGGGATGAGCAGTTCTTC
>TRBD1|TRBJ1-2|TRBV10-3|-
CATKSGQQTGYTF
TGTGCCACCAAGTCGGGACAGCAGACTGGCTACACCTTC
>-|TRBJ1-6|TRBV9|-
CASSVKVQVDSPLHF
TGTGCCAGCAGCGTAAAAGTACAGGTCGATTCACCCCTCCACTTT
>-|TRBJ2-7|TRBV5-1|once
CASSLDRAQGEQYF
TGCGCCAGCAGCTTGGACCGAGCCCAGGGCGAGCAGTACTTC
>TRBD1|TRBJ2-1|TRBV5-8|-
CASSYRGMAYNEQFF
TGTGCCAGCAGCTACAGGGGTATGGCCTACAATGAGCAGTTCTTC
>TRBD1|TRBJ1-1|TRBV19|-
CASSRGQGRPEAFF
TGTGCCAGTAGTAGGGGACAGGGGCGTCCTGAAGCTTTCTTT
>TRBD2|TRBJ2-3|TRBV6-2/TRBV6-3|-
CASSYENFMAGGSDTQYF
TGTGCCAGCAGTTACGAGAACTTTATGGCGGGGGGGTCAGATACGCAGTATTTT
>TRBD2|TRBJ2-7|TRBV3-1/TRBV3-2|-
CASGLAYEQYF
TGTGCCAGCGGACTAGCCTACGAGCAGTACTTC
>TRBD1|TRBJ1-2|TRBV10-2|-
CASSRPYTTGDYGYTF
TGCGCCAGCAGTCGTCCTTATACGACAGGGGACTATGGCTACACCTTC
>TRBD2|TRBJ2-7|TRBV6-1|once
CASSEAGGDLRGQYF
TGTGCCAGCAGTGAAGCGGGAGGGGACCTTCGAGGGCAGTACTTC
>-|TRBJ1-5|TRBV10-3|-
CAISESVSSNQPQHF
TGTGCCATCAGTGAGTCGGTCAGTAGCAATCAGCCCCAGCATTTT
>-|TRBJ1-2|TRBV5-4|once
CASSTEGSHGYTF
TGTGCCAGCAGCACGGAGGGCAGTCACGGCTACACCTTC
>TRBD2|TRBJ2-7|TRBV15|-
CATSRTIGTSGNYEQYF
TGTGCCACCAGCAGAACTATAGGGACTAGCGGGAACTACGAGCAGTACTTC
>TRBD2|TRBJ2-5|TRBV29-1|many
CSVGTSGLQETQYF
TGCAGCGTTGGGACTAGCGGACTACAAGAGACCCAGTACTTC
>TRBD1|TRBJ1-6|TRBV30|-
CAWSVLPLNRGSGSPLHF
TGTGCCTGGAGTGTTTTACCTTTAAACAGGGGAAGTGGTTCACCCCTCCACTTT
>TRBD2|TRBJ2-3|TRBV9|-
CASSVTSGMGTDTQYF
TGTGCCAGCAGCGTAACTAGCGGGATGGGTACAGATACGCAGTATTTT
>-|TRBJ1-2|TRBV6-1|-
CASSETGTYGYTF
TGTGCCAGCAGTGAAACAGGGACGTATGGCTACACCTTC
>TRBD1|TRBJ2-5|TRBV2|-
CASSYGTGVRETQYF
TGTGCCAGCAGTTACGGGACAGGGGTCCGGGAGACCCAGTACTTC
>-|TRBJ2-4|TRBV25-1|-
CASSPGIIAKNIQYF
TGTGCCAGCTCTCCGGGAATTATAGCCAAAAACATTCAGTACTTC
>TRBD1|TRBJ2-1|TRBV5-8|-
CASGTRTGGFFNEQFF
TGTGCCAGCGGAACGAGGACAGGGGGCTTTTTCAATGAGCAGTTCTTC
>-|TRBJ2-3|TRBV27|-
CASSQGQDTQYF
TGTGCCAGCAGCCAGGGGCAAGATACGCAGTATTTT
>-|TRBJ1-2|TRBV5-8|once
CASSQVGGTSYGYTF
TGTGCCAGCAGCCAGGTGGGAGGCACCTCTTATGGCTACACCTTC
>TRBD2|TRBJ2-7|TRBV11-1|-
CASSPRTSRYEQYF
TGTGCCAGCAGCCCACGGACTAGCAGATACGAGCAGTACTTC
>TRBD1|TRBJ2-7|TRBV5-5|-
CASSFQGANEQYF
TGTGCCAGCAGCTTCCAGGGGGCAAACGAGCAGTACTTC
>-|TRBJ2-2|TRBV30|-
CAWTGVAGELFF
TGTGCCTGGACAGGGGTTGCCGGGGAGCTGTTTTTT
>TRBD2|TRBJ2-1|TRBV15|-
CATSRASGSINEQFF
TGTGCCACCAGCAGAGCTAGCGGGAGCATCAATGAGCAGTTCTTC
>TRBD2|TRBJ2-1|TRBV2|-
CASSPGRASGNEQFF
TGTGCCAGCAGCCCCGGGAGGGCCTCGGGGAATGAGCAGTTCTTC
>TRBD2|TRBJ2-3|TRBV5-1|-
CASSLIGLAPDTQYF
TGCGCCAGCAGCTTGATTGGACTAGCCCCAGATACGCAGTATTTT
>-|TRBJ2-7|TRBV28|-
CASSENRASYEQYF
TGTGCCAGCAGCGAAAACAGGGCCTCCTACGAGCAGTACTTC
>-|TRBJ1-1|TRBV2|-
CASSTRENTEAFF
TGTGCCAGCAGTACCAGGGAGAACACTGAAGCTTTCTTT
>TRBD1|TRBJ1-2|TRBV6-5|-
CASSYGDSPYTF
TGTGCCAGCAGTTACGGGGACAGTCCGTACACCTTC